Below are 23 T cell receptor beta chains sequenced from a single sample in a study of PD-1 blockade in mismatch repair-deficient tumors (dated by TCRdb to the late 2010s). Library preparation employed the immunoSEQ multiplex PCR assay. The immuneACCESS repertoire file appears here via TCRdb, limited to in-frame rearrangements. These files lack a portion of the clones; in checked studies, under half of the deficit traces to unresolved V genes, and the cause of the others is not known. Within this sample are about 110,000 clones, with about 83% of them counted one time only. Approximately 4.7% of the sample lies in the top ten. The specimen was peripheral blood, collected about 13 months after starting pembrolizumab. The receptors were gathered from an adult with mismatch repair-deficient cancer.

This clone showed up just a few times. The rearrangement joins TRBV15 to TRBJ2-7, with a tentative D call TRBD2 (5 bases). Trimming left V 3 bases short and J 0 bases short, with 18 bases between. This CDR3 region has 17 residues. CDR1 and CDR2 (germline): LNHNV, YYDKDF (reference sequence). CDR3 DNA: TGTGCCACCAGCAGCCCCAGATCGGAGCGGAACTCCTACGAGCAGTACTTC. Protein product: CATSSPRSERNSYEQYF.

This sequence joins TRBV5-4 and TRBJ2-1; possible D gene TRBD2, 5 bases. The germline V gene has CDR1 SGHNT and CDR2 YYREEE (reference sequence). This CDR3 is built from 12 residues. Trimming stripped 4 bases from V and 6 bases from J, with 8 bases between. The CDR3 DNA reads TGTGCCAGCAGCCGGGATGGCAATGAGCAGTTCTTC. Protein: CASSRDGNEQFF.

This sequence joins TRBV7-9 and TRBJ2-3; TRBD2 matches 7 bases. This CDR3 region has 17 residues. Germline V lookup: CDR1 SEHNR, CDR2 FQNEAQ (reference sequence). V lost 2 bases, J lost 0 bases, and 8 bases stayed unmatched. The CDR3: CASSLRSPSGSTDTQYF. CDR3 nucleotides: TGTGCCAGCAGCTTACGATCGCCTAGCGGAAGCACAGATACGCAGTATTTT.

This chain joins TRBV27 and TRBJ1-1, with D perhaps matching TRBD1 (5 bases). Germline-derived CDR1 and CDR2 are MNHEY and SMNVEV (reference sequence). The CDR3 is 15 residues long. Trimming pared 2 bases from V and 0 bases from J, leaving 10 bases between. The CDR3 reads CASSLVRELNTEAFF. The CDR3 region has the DNA TGTGCCAGCAGTTTAGTCAGGGAACTGAACACTGAAGCTTTCTTT.

V usage is TRBV9 and J usage is TRBJ2-3, with no clear D. This CDR3 is built from 18 residues. Germline V gene sequence: CDR1 SGDLS, CDR2 YYNGEE. Trimming stripped 3 bases from V and 2 bases from J, with 22 bases between. The CDR3 is CASSAPPGRQVDTDTQYF. In nucleotides, the CDR3 is TGTGCCAGCAGCGCTCCCCCCGGAAGGCAGGTGGACACAGATACGCAGTATTTT. Full variable domain (rest looked up from reference TRBV9 and TRBJ2-3): DSGVTQTPKHLITATGQRVTLRCSPRSGDLSVYWYQQSLDQGLQFLIQYYNGEERAKGNILERFSAQQFPDLHSELNLSSLELGDSALYFCASSAPPGRQVDTDTQYFGPGTRLTVL.

The chain combines TRBV9 with TRBJ2-1, with 13 bases that match TRBD2. Per the germline V gene, CDR1 is SGDLS and CDR2 is YYNGEE. The junction had 6 bases not matched to a gene; V was cut back by 3 bases and J by 12 bases. The CDR3 spans 14 residues. The CDR3 sequence: CASSAGLAGVGQFF. The CDR3 region has the DNA TGTGCCAGCAGCGCCGGACTAGCGGGAGTCGGGCAGTTCTTC.

This clone was found a few times. The chain is built from TRBV2 and TRBJ2-7, with 7 bases aligning to TRBD2. Germline values: CDR1 SNHLY, CDR2 FYNNEI. Trimming took 1 base from V and 4 from J; bases not matched to a gene: 4. There are 14 residues in the CDR3. The CDR3 region is CASSEGSGHYEQYF. The CDR3 bases are TGTGCCAGCAGTGAAGGTAGCGGGCATTACGAGCAGTACTTC.

This sequence joins TRBV5-1 and TRBJ2-3; unclear D gene. Trimming left V 0 bases short and J 4 bases short, with 21 bases between. The CDR3 is made up of 18 amino acids. Germline V gives CDR1 SGHRS, CDR2 YFSETQ. Here the CDR3 DNA reads TGCGCCAGCAGCTTGGTGGGCGGCCCCATAATATACGCAGATACGCAGTATTTT. Residues: CASSLVGGPIIYADTQYF. The full variable domain, completed using reference TRBV5-1 and TRBJ2-3, is KAGVTQTPRYLIKTRGQQVTLSCSPISGHRSVSWYQQTPGQGLQFLFEYFSETQRNKGNFPGRFSGRQFSNSRSEMNVSTLELGDSALYLCASSLVGGPIIYADTQYFGPGTRLTVL.

The chain couples TRBV30 to TRBJ2-1; a possible D gene is TRBD1 (6 bases). Trimming took 0 bases from V and 0 from J, leaving 9 bases between them. The CDR3 consists of 15 residues. CDR1 and CDR2 from the germline V gene are GTSNPN and SVGIG (reference sequence). CDR3 sequence reads: CAWSVGQSSYNEQFF. CDR3 nucleotide sequence: TGTGCCTGGAGTGTTGGACAGAGCTCCTACAATGAGCAGTTCTTC.

This chain links TRBV19 with TRBJ1-1; weak D call: TRBD1 (6 bases). V lost 3 bases to trimming and J lost 1 base, with 9 bases between them. The CDR3 is 14 amino acids. The germline V gene encodes CDR1 LNHDA and CDR2 SQIVND (reference sequence). This CDR3 reads CASSILTGNTEAFF. The DNA for the CDR3 is TGTGCCAGTAGTATCCTGACAGGGAACACTGAAGCTTTCTTT. The whole variable domain, remainder taken from reference TRBV19 and TRBJ1-1, is DGGITQSPKYLFRKEGQNVTLSCEQNLNHDAMYWYRQDPGQGLRLIYYSQIVNDFQKGDIAEGYSVSREKKESFPLTVTSAQKNPTAFYLCASSILTGNTEAFFGQGTRLTVV.

This clone has a single count. The V call is TRBV7-9, the J call TRBJ1-4; D is perhaps TRBD1 (5 bases). The CDR3 is made up of 13 amino acids. Trimming left V 3 bases short and J 7 bases short, with 9 bases between. The germline gives CDR1 SEHNR, CDR2 FQNEAQ (reference sequence). The CDR3 DNA is TGTGCCAGCAGCTTCCAGGGAGGTGAAAAACTGTTTTTT. Its translation is CASSFQGGEKLFF.

The J gene is TRBJ2-7, the V gene TRBV9, with TRBD1 as a possible D gene (5 bases). Germline V gives CDR1 SGDLS, CDR2 YYNGEE. The CDR3 consists of 15 residues. V lost 0 bases and J lost 2, with 12 bases in between. CDR3 loop: CASSVAQGPPYEQYF. In DNA, the CDR3 is TGTGCCAGCAGCGTAGCCCAGGGTCCCCCCTACGAGCAGTACTTC.

The gene calls are TRBV7-9 and TRBJ2-7, with D possibly TRBD1 on 6 matching bases. V was clipped by 0 bases and J by 3 bases, with 18 bases between them. This CDR3 comprises 17 residues. Germline V gene data show CDR1 as SEHNR and CDR2 as FQNEAQ (reference sequence). DNA of the CDR3: TGTGCCAGCAGCTTAGCGGCTAGGTCAGGGGATCGCTACGAGCAGTACTTC. It yields the protein CASSLAARSGDRYEQYF. The entire variable domain, with the rest obtained from reference TRBV7-9 and TRBJ2-7, is as follows: DTGVSQNPRHKITKRGQNVTFRCDPISEHNRLYWYRQTLGQGPEFLTYFQNEAQLEKSRLLSDRFSAERPKGSFSTLEIQRTEQGDSAMYLCASSLAARSGDRYEQYFGPGTRLTVT.

This clone appeared a single time. This chain uses TRBV7-3 with TRBJ1-5, with D maybe TRBD1 (6 bases). Germline loops: CDR1 SGHTA, CDR2 FQGTGA. V was trimmed by 2 bases and J by 6 bases, leaving 11 bases between them. This CDR3 is built from 14 residues. DNA for the CDR3: TGTGCCAGCAGCTTAGTGGCAGGGGCTCAGCCCCAGCATTTT. As protein: CASSLVAGAQPQHF. The whole variable domain, filled in from reference TRBV7-3 and TRBJ1-5, reads GAGVSQTPSNKVTEKGKYVELRCDPISGHTALYWYRQSLGQGPEFLIYFQGTGAADDSGLPNDRFFAVRPEGSVSTLKIQRTERGDSAVYLCASSLVAGAQPQHFGDGTRLSIL.

This clone showed up just a few times. V gene TRBV10-3 combines with J gene TRBJ2-7; the D gene is possibly TRBD2 (5 bases). This CDR3 is 16 amino acids long. Trimming removed 3 bases at V and 0 bases at J, with 15 bases between. The germline V gene has CDR1 ENHRY and CDR2 SYGVKD. In nucleotides, the CDR3 is TGTGCCATCAGTGATCGTGGGAAGCGGAACTCCTACGAGCAGTACTTC. This codes for CAISDRGKRNSYEQYF.

The V gene is TRBV5-4, the J gene TRBJ2-7, with 7 bases identical to TRBD1. V trimming: 10 bases; J trimming: 0 bases; junction bases outside the gene matches: 7. Germline V gives CDR1 SGHNT, CDR2 YYREEE (reference sequence). CDR3 length: 13 residues. The CDR3 sequence: CAFGQESSYEQYF. In nucleotides, the CDR3 is TGTGCCTTCGGACAGGAGAGCTCCTACGAGCAGTACTTC.

The chain couples TRBV9 to TRBJ1-2; possibly TRBD1 for D (6 bases). The CDR3 sequence is 13 residues long. The V end was cut by 3 bases, the J end by 6 bases, with 12 bases between. CDR1 and CDR2 (germline): SGDLS, YYNGEE. The DNA of the CDR3 is TGTGCCAGCAGCGCCTCAGGGGCTAATGGCTACACCTTC. Its translation: CASSASGANGYTF. The full variable domain, in which reference TRBV9 and TRBJ1-2 provide the parts outside the CDR3, is DSGVTQTPKHLITATGQRVTLRCSPRSGDLSVYWYQQSLDQGLQFLIQYYNGEERAKGNILERFSAQQFPDLHSELNLSSLELGDSALYFCASSASGANGYTFGSGTRLTVV.

The rearrangement uses TRBV19 and TRBJ2-1, with D unclear. Germline V gives CDR1 LNHDA, CDR2 SQIVND (reference sequence). Trimming cost V 8 bases and J 5 bases, with 16 bases left between them. This CDR3 spans 14 amino acids. The CDR3 protein is CASSYMLAHNEQFF. The CDR3 DNA reads as TGTGCCAGTTCTTATATGCTGGCGCACAATGAGCAGTTCTTC.

Note on this clone: The junction departs from germline at one end; a sequencing error may be responsible. J is TRBJ1-5 and V is TRBV5-3; D remains unclear. TRBV5-3 is designated an ORF whose function remains uncertain. The CDR3 sequence is 15 residues long. The chain's CDR3 is CASSLFRVSNQPQHF. CDR3 DNA sequence: TGTGCCAGCAGCTTGTTCCGGGTTAGCAATCAGCCCCAGCATTTT.

V usage is TRBV5-1 and J usage is TRBJ2-3, with D uncertain. V lost 0 bases, J lost 2 bases, and 16 bases lay in between. This CDR3 has 17 amino acids. Germline CDR1 and CDR2: SGHRS and YFSETQ. The CDR3 is CASSLAYGVGYTDTQYF. The CDR3 coding sequence is TGCGCCAGCAGCTTGGCCTATGGGGTGGGTTACACAGATACGCAGTATTTT.

V gene TRBV7-9 combines with J gene TRBJ1-1; the D gene is possibly TRBD1 (5 bases). CDR3 length: 15 residues. The V gene lost 5 bases and the J gene lost 1 base, with 14 bases spanning the gap. Germline V gene lookup returns CDR1 SEHNR and CDR2 FQNEAQ (reference sequence). The DNA of the CDR3 is TGTGCCAGCAGCAGTAGCAGGGAAAGGAACACTGAAGCTTTCTTT. Protein product: CASSSSRERNTEAFF.

The chain is built from TRBV21-1 and TRBJ2-5; the table names TRBD2, a call not compared with the DNA. TRBV21-1 is marked as a pseudogene. This CDR3 is 16 amino acids long. The CDR3 nucleotides are TGTGCCAGCAGCAAAGGTTACAGGGAGGGGGGAGAGACCCAGTACTTC. It encodes CASSKGYREGGETQYF.

This clone was recorded a few times. The V gene is TRBV11-3, the J gene TRBJ2-1, with D possibly being TRBD2 (6 bases). The CDR3 runs 13 residues. V was shortened by 5 bases and J by 5 bases, with 10 bases between the two germline ends. CDR1 is SGHNT, CDR2 YENEEA, per germline. The CDR3, as DNA: TGTGCCAGCAGCCTACTAGCCCACAATGAGCAGTTCTTC. Translation gives CASSLLAHNEQFF.